These 23 T cell receptor beta chains came from one sample sequenced in a study of shared clonotypes between healthy human individuals. Method: immunoSEQ multiplex PCR; TCRdb's copy keeps in-frame clones and lacks some. Among 2,500,000 or so clones listed, roughly 90% were seen once. Material: naive CD4+ T cells from PBMCs. Subset of the sample: CD45RA+ positively selected. The receptors shown here come from a man in his late teens or twenties in good health. Some clones in this sample may be carry-over from other donors' samples.

The chain uses TRBV5-4 and TRBJ1-2; D unclear. The V gene's germline CDR1 is SGHNT and CDR2 YYREEE (reference sequence). V gave up 5 bases and J gave up 2 bases, with 13 bases separating them. This CDR3 spans 14 amino acids. CDR3 loop: CASSGGVWNYGYTF. The CDR3 DNA sequence: TGTGCCAGCAGTGGTGGGGTATGGAACTATGGCTACACCTTC.

As regards this clone: This specimen includes other DNA sequences encoding the same CDR3. The rearrangement joins TRBV5-1 to TRBJ2-3, with unresolved D. Germline CDR1 SGHRS, CDR2 YFSETQ. The CDR3 length is 12 residues. The germline V and J ends were trimmed by 4 bases and 2 bases, with 5 bases remaining between them. The chain's CDR3 is CASSPDTDTQYF. In DNA, the CDR3 is TGCGCCAGCAGCCCCGACACAGATACGCAGTATTTT.

The genes are TRBV29-1 and TRBJ1-1; TRBD1 agrees at 8 bases. The trim removed 6 bases at V and 5 bases at J, leaving 8 bases unmatched. This CDR3 has 13 amino acids. Germline CDR1 SQVTM, CDR2 ANQGSEA. The CDR3 protein is CSVRQGFRTEAFF. The CDR3 DNA sequence: TGCAGCGTCCGACAGGGGTTTCGGACTGAAGCTTTCTTT.

Concerning this clone itself: The same CDR3 also results from other DNA sequences found in this sample. The V and J genes are TRBV10-3 and TRBJ2-1, with 9 bases aligning to TRBD2. The CDR3 runs to 14 residues. The trim removed 3 bases at V and 3 bases at J, leaving 0 bases unmatched. Germline V gene sequence: CDR1 ENHRY, CDR2 SYGVKD. Here the CDR3 reads CAISELAGYNEQFF. CDR3 DNA sequence: TGTGCCATCAGTGAACTAGCGGGCTACAATGAGCAGTTCTTC.

This clone was counted between two and nine times. The sample contains more than one DNA sequence encoding this CDR3. The genes are TRBV5-1 and TRBJ1-4, with 9 bases identical to TRBD1. The V gene end was trimmed by 4 bases and the J gene end by 5 bases; junction bases not matched to a gene: 0. CDR1 is SGHRS and CDR2 is YFSETQ in the germline V gene. CDR3 length equals 13 residues. The CDR3 spells CASSGQGNEKLFF. CDR3 sequence (DNA): TGCGCCAGCAGCGGACAGGGGAATGAAAAACTGTTTTTT.

The chain links TRBV5-4 to TRBJ2-7, with 7 nucleotides matching TRBD2. Unmatched junction bases numbered 9, after V lost 4 bases and J lost 2 bases. This CDR3 has 15 residues. Germline CDR1 SGHNT, CDR2 YYREEE (reference sequence). The CDR3: CASSNRVAGAYEQYF. For the CDR3, the DNA is TGTGCCAGCAGCAACCGGGTAGCGGGTGCCTACGAGCAGTACTTC.

About this clone itself: The junction and the germline gene differ at one end; a read error may be behind it. The genes are TRBV27 and TRBJ2-7; 11 positions match TRBD2. Germline CDR1 MNHEY, CDR2 SMNVEV (reference sequence). The CDR3 runs 15 residues. The chain's CDR3 is CAGRIGTSGNYEQYF. For the CDR3, the DNA is TGTGCCGGCAGGATCGGGACTAGCGGAAACTACGAGCAGTACTTC.

J is TRBJ2-3 and V is TRBV7-3; D is uncertain. Deletions cut 5 bases from V and 3 bases from J, with 6 bases between. CDR3 length: 12 residues. The V gene's germline CDR1 is SGHTA and CDR2 FQGTGA. The CDR3 reads CASSPETDTQYF. CDR3 DNA sequence: TGTGCCAGCAGCCCCGAGACAGATACGCAGTATTTT.

The chain has TRBV5-6 and TRBJ2-3, with 8 bases that match TRBD1. CDR3 length equals 15 residues. Germline V gene data show CDR1 as SGHDT and CDR2 as YYEEEE. V dropped 4 bases and J dropped 2; count of bases not matched to a gene: 6. The CDR3 DNA reads TGTGCCAGCAGCAGGCAGGGGGCACTCACAGATACGCAGTATTTT. Translation: CASSRQGALTDTQYF.

This clone was seen a few times. The chain is built from TRBV5-1 and TRBJ1-1; D gene unclear. The CDR3 consists of 16 residues. V was pared by 0 bases and J by 4 bases, with 16 bases between. CDR1 is SGHRS, CDR2 YFSETQ, per germline. The CDR3 DNA follows: TGCGCCAGCAGCTTGGCGTCACGCGTGGGCGGCACTGAAGCTTTCTTT. Encoded protein: CASSLASRVGGTEAFF.

This clone was recorded only once. The rearrangement links TRBV29-1 to TRBJ2-7; D unresolved. CDR3 length equals 13 residues. Germline CDR1 reads SQVTM; CDR2 reads ANQGSEA. Trimming removed 6 bases from V and 2 bases from J, with 14 bases in between. For the CDR3, the DNA is TGCAGCGTGGGTTCGTTTCTAACCTACGAGCAGTACTTC. Protein product: CSVGSFLTYEQYF.

The chain couples TRBV7-8 to TRBJ2-3, with 9 nucleotides matching TRBD1. The CDR3 has 18 amino acids. The V gene's germline CDR1 is SGHVS and CDR2 FQNEAQ. The V gene end was trimmed by 1 base and the J gene end by 0 bases; junction bases not matched to a gene: 8. CDR3 nucleotide sequence: TGTGCCAGCAGCTTAGTCGCGGGACAGGGACCCAGCACAGATACGCAGTATTTT. It is translated as CASSLVAGQGPSTDTQYF.

V gene TRBV18 combines with J gene TRBJ2-2; the match to TRBD1 covers 8 bases. CDR1 KGHSH and CDR2 LQKENI come from the germline V gene. The CDR3 consists of 15 residues. The V and J ends lost 3 bases and 5 bases, in that order; junction bases with no gene match: 5. CDR3 residues: CASSPGTGLTGELFF. For the CDR3, the DNA is TGTGCCAGCTCACCCGGGACAGGTCTTACCGGGGAGCTGTTTTTT.

The rearrangement joins TRBV6-1 to TRBJ2-7; unclear D gene. The CDR3 runs to 11 residues. CDR1 is MNHNS and CDR2 is SASEGT in the germline V gene. V lost 5 bases, J lost 2 bases, and 4 bases lay in between. CDR3 sequence reads: CASSTPYEQYF. The CDR3, as DNA: TGTGCCAGCAGTACGCCCTACGAGCAGTACTTC.

J is TRBJ1-3 and V is TRBV29-1; D is undetermined. Germline CDR1 is SQVTM and CDR2 is ANQGSEA. This CDR3 has 14 residues. V lost 7 bases and J lost 2, with 15 bases in between. Here the CDR3 reads CSASEPGPGNTIYF. CDR3 sequence (DNA): TGCAGCGCCTCTGAACCCGGGCCTGGAAACACCATATATTTT. Based on the CDR3 plus reference TRBV29-1 and TRBJ1-3, the full variable domain is SAVISQKPSRDICQRGTSLTIQCQVDSQVTMMFWYRQQPGQSLTLIATANQGSEATYESGFVIDKFPISRPNLTFSTLTVSNMSPEDSSIYLCSASEPGPGNTIYFGEGSWLTVV.

CDR3 DNA: TGCGCCAGCAGCTTGGGACAAGAATACACAGATACGCAGTATTTT. Translating it yields CASSLGQEYTDTQYF. The chain combines TRBV5-1 with TRBJ2-3; D unclear. CDR3 size: 15 residues. Between the trimmed V and J ends, which lost 0 bases and 2 bases, there was a span of 10 bases. Germline CDR1 is SGHRS and CDR2 is YFSETQ.

The chain uses TRBV19 and TRBJ1-5, with a weak D call TRBD1 (6 bases). Germline V gives CDR1 LNHDA, CDR2 SQIVND (reference sequence). The ends were cut back, 2 bases at V and 6 bases at J, with 14 bases in the middle. The CDR3 spans 15 residues. The CDR3 here is CASSIFVSGAQPQHF. The CDR3 nucleotides are TGTGCCAGTAGTATATTTGTTTCGGGGGCTCAGCCCCAGCATTTT. Combining the CDR3 with reference TRBV19 and TRBJ1-5 gives the whole variable domain DGGITQSPKYLFRKEGQNVTLSCEQNLNHDAMYWYRQDPGQGLRLIYYSQIVNDFQKGDIAEGYSVSREKKESFPLTVTSAQKNPTAFYLCASSIFVSGAQPQHFGDGTRLSIL.

This sequence joins TRBV10-3 and TRBJ2-1; TRBD2 aligns across 7 bases. J was trimmed by 0 bases and V by 0 bases; bases with no gene match: 11. The CDR3 has 19 residues. The germline V gene encodes CDR1 ENHRY and CDR2 SYGVKD. Here the CDR3 reads CAISESGSGLQSSYNEQFF. CDR3 DNA sequence: TGTGCCATCAGTGAGTCCGGTAGCGGGCTACAGAGCTCCTACAATGAGCAGTTCTTC.

This clone was detected only once. The V gene is TRBV7-2, the J gene TRBJ2-7; possible D gene TRBD1, 6 bases. Trimming stripped 11 bases from V and 0 bases from J, with 23 bases between. This CDR3 spans 16 amino acids. The germline V gene has CDR1 SGHTA and CDR2 FQGNSA. The CDR3 DNA follows: TGTGCCCCGACTACGGACAGCCTTTCTCCCTCCTACGAGCAGTACTTC. It translates to CAPTTDSLSPSYEQYF.

The chain links TRBV5-1 to TRBJ2-5; 8 nucleotides agree with TRBD2. Germline-derived CDR1 and CDR2 are SGHRS and YFSETQ. V lost 0 bases and J lost 1; bases outside the gene matches: 8. The CDR3 is made up of 17 amino acids. CDR3 region: CASSLGGSGRGQETQYF. The CDR3 DNA follows: TGCGCCAGCAGCTTGGGTGGTTCCGGGAGGGGCCAAGAGACCCAGTACTTC.

V and J are TRBV7-3 and TRBJ2-1; D not certain. This CDR3 comprises 14 residues. The V end lost 5 bases, the J end lost 3 bases, and 11 bases lay between the germline ends. Germline assignment: CDR1 SGHTA and CDR2 FQGTGA. The CDR3 here is CASSPLPGYNEQFF. The DNA for the CDR3 is TGTGCCAGCAGCCCCCTGCCCGGCTACAATGAGCAGTTCTTC.

The rearrangement uses TRBV7-2 and TRBJ1-4, with D uncertain. V lost 3 bases and J 0 bases, leaving 8 bases between the germline ends. This CDR3 contains 15 residues. Germline V CDR1 and CDR2: SGHTA, FQGNSA. In DNA, the CDR3 is TGTGCCAGCAGCTTTGGGCTTACAACTAATGAAAAACTGTTTTTT. This gives the protein CASSFGLTTNEKLFF.

In this sample, this clone turned up a few times. CDR3 bases: TGTGCCAGCAGTGATAATGGTGACACTGAAGCTTTCTTT. It yields the protein CASSDNGDTEAFF. V usage is TRBV2 and J usage is TRBJ1-1; D uncertain. Looked up from germline, CDR1 is SNHLY and CDR2 is FYNNEI. This CDR3 spans 13 amino acids. V was cut by 3 bases and J by 3 bases, with 8 bases left in between. Filled out from reference TRBV2 and TRBJ1-1, the complete variable domain reads EPEVTQTPSHQVTQMGQEVILRCVPISNHLYFYWYRQILGQKVEFLVSFYNNEISEKSEIFDDQFSVERPDGSNFTLKIRSTKLEDSAMYFCASSDNGDTEAFFGQGTRLTVV.